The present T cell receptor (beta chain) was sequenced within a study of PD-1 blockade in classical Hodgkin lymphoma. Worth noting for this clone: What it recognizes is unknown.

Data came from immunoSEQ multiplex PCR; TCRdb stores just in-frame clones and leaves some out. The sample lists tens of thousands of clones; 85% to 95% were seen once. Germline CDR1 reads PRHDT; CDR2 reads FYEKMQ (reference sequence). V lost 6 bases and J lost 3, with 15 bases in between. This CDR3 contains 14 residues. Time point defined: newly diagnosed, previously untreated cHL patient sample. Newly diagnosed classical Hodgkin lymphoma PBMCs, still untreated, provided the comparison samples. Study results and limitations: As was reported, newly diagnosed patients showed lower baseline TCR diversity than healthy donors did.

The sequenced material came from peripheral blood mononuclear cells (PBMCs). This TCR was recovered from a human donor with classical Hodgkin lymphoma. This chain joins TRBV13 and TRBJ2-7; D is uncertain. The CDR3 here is CASSQAGGDYEQYF. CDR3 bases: TGTGCCAGCAGTCAAGCAGGCGGAGACTACGAGCAGTACTTC.